The 5 T cell receptor beta chains listed next were all sequenced from one sample in a study of control samples from healthy donors and cancer patients. Assay used: immunoSEQ multiplex PCR; TCRdb lists only in-frame clones, some missing. The data hold 60,000 to 70,000 clones, with approximately 84% observed a single time. The sequenced sample was PBMCs. These TCRs come from a woman in her fifties or sixties with lung cancer.

This rearrangement joins TRBV15 to TRBJ1-5, with no clear D. The germline V gene has CDR1 LNHNV and CDR2 YYDKDF (reference sequence). The CDR3 length is 15 residues. V lost 2 bases, J lost 4 bases, and 12 bases lay in between. The CDR3, as DNA: TGTGCCACCAGCAGATCCTTGGACGGGAATCAGCCCCAGCATTTT. It encodes CATSRSLDGNQPQHF.

This chain's CDR3 is CASSATGREVSKYSNQPQHF. In DNA, the CDR3 is TGTGCCAGTAGTGCCACAGGACGAGAGGTATCGAAATATAGCAATCAGCCCCAGCATTTT. The chain couples TRBV19 to TRBJ1-5, with a possible D match to TRBD1 (5 bases). Germline V gene lookup returns CDR1 LNHDA and CDR2 SQIVND (reference sequence). V shed 5 bases and J shed 0 bases, with 26 bases lying between them. This CDR3 comprises 20 residues.

V usage is TRBV19 and J usage is TRBJ2-1, with 10 bases matching TRBD1. The CDR3 has 13 amino acids. V lost 5 bases to trimming and J lost 8 bases; unmatched junction nucleotides: 3. Germline V gene lookup returns CDR1 LNHDA and CDR2 SQIVND (reference sequence). The CDR3 nucleotides are TGTGCCAGTAGTCGGGACAGGGGAGATGAGCAGTTCTTC. Translated, it gives CASSRDRGDEQFF. The complete variable domain, with remaining parts taken from reference TRBV19 and TRBJ2-1, reads DGGITQSPKYLFRKEGQNVTLSCEQNLNHDAMYWYRQDPGQGLRLIYYSQIVNDFQKGDIAEGYSVSREKKESFPLTVTSAQKNPTAFYLCASSRDRGDEQFFGPGTRLTVL.

The J gene is TRBJ1-2, the V gene TRBV19, with 9 bases identical to TRBD1. This CDR3 spans 16 amino acids. The V and J ends lost 5 bases and 4 bases, in that order; junction bases with no gene match: 11. Germline CDR1 is LNHDA and CDR2 is SQIVND (reference sequence). CDR3 coding DNA: TGTGCCAGTAGTGCGACCGGGACAGGGCGCCTCTATGGCTACACCTTC. Translating gives CASSATGTGRLYGYTF. Full variable domain (outside the CDR3, taken from reference TRBV19 and TRBJ1-2): DGGITQSPKYLFRKEGQNVTLSCEQNLNHDAMYWYRQDPGQGLRLIYYSQIVNDFQKGDIAEGYSVSREKKESFPLTVTSAQKNPTAFYLCASSATGTGRLYGYTFGSGTRLTVV.

This clone was seen only once. The rearrangement links TRBV3-1 (or the pseudogene TRBV3-2) to TRBJ1-1; D call uncertain. V lost 2 bases to trimming and J lost 4 bases, with 8 bases between them. This CDR3 has 13 residues. CDR1 is LGHDT and CDR2 is YNNKEL in the germline V gene (reference sequence). The CDR3 sequence is CASSQILGTEAFF. The CDR3 DNA reads as TGTGCCAGCAGCCAAATACTAGGCACTGAAGCTTTCTTT.